A single sample gave rise to the 13 T cell receptor beta chains below, sequenced in a study of cytomegalovirus exposure and HLA in healthy donors. Primers: 60 Vbeta forward and 13 Jbeta reverse. Assay: immunoSEQ multiplex PCR; the TCRdb copy retains only in-frame clones and omits some. The listing records 45,000 or so clones. The sequenced sample consisted of PBMCs. The receptor set was obtained from a male donor in good health and CMV-seronegative.

V is TRBV4-1 and J is TRBJ1-1; 7 bases match TRBD1. Trimming at V came to 5 bases and at J to 4 bases, leaving 10 bases not matched to a gene. The CDR3 spans 15 residues. Looked up from germline, CDR1 is MGHRA and CDR2 is YSYEKL. The CDR3 is CASSDPGTEATEAFF. In DNA, the CDR3 is TGCGCCAGCAGCGATCCCGGGACAGAGGCCACTGAAGCTTTCTTT.

V usage is TRBV4-1 and J usage is TRBJ2-7; 9 nucleotides align to TRBD1. Germline V gene data show CDR1 as MGHRA and CDR2 as YSYEKL. Germline trimming cut 4 bases from V and 6 bases from J; bases unmatched to any gene: 10. The CDR3 is 15 residues long. The CDR3 loop is CASSLRQGGIGEQYF. As DNA, the CDR3 is TGCGCCAGCAGCCTCCGACAGGGGGGAATTGGCGAGCAGTACTTC.

CDR3: CSVDGGEYEQYF. The DNA of the CDR3 is TGCAGCGTTGATGGCGGCGAATACGAGCAGTACTTC. J is TRBJ2-7 and V is TRBV29-1, with D unclear. Germline V gene sequence: CDR1 SQVTM, CDR2 ANQGSEA. The CDR3 is made up of 12 amino acids. The V and J ends lost 3 bases and 4 bases respectively, with 10 bases between them.

The chain is built from TRBV25-1 and TRBJ1-2; 8 nucleotides align to TRBD1. The junction had 11 bases not matched to a gene; V was cut back by 3 bases and J by 5 bases. The CDR3 loop spans 16 amino acids. CDR1 is MGHDK and CDR2 is SYGVNS in the germline V gene. The CDR3 DNA is TGTGCCAGCAGTGAGTTTGGGACAGGCCCATTATATGGCTACACCTTC. Translation: CASSEFGTGPLYGYTF.

The gene calls are TRBV4-1 and TRBJ1-1, with 10 nucleotides matching TRBD1. The V and J ends lost 6 bases and 4 bases, in that order; junction bases with no gene match: 5. Germline V gives CDR1 MGHRA, CDR2 YSYEKL. The length of the CDR3 is 14 residues. The CDR3 protein is CASSSDRGGTEAFF. The CDR3 DNA reads TGCGCCAGCAGTTCGGACAGGGGGGGCACTGAAGCTTTCTTT.

The rearrangement uses TRBV6-1 and TRBJ2-5; 7 nucleotides align to TRBD1. The CDR3 extends over 14 amino acids. CDR1 and CDR2 from the germline V gene are MNHNS and SASEGT. Trimming removed 5 bases from V and 4 bases from J; junction bases left unmatched: 7. The CDR3 DNA sequence: TGTGCCAGCAGTCCCCGACAGGGTGGAGAGACCCAGTACTTC. Protein: CASSPRQGGETQYF.

The chain recombines TRBV18 with TRBJ1-1; D perhaps matches TRBD1 (5 bases). V lost 4 bases and J lost 5, with 11 bases in between. Germline loops: CDR1 KGHSH, CDR2 LQKENI. The CDR3 consists of 13 residues. CDR3 region: CASSLSGTTEAFF. In DNA, the CDR3 is TGTGCCAGCTCACTGTCAGGGACTACTGAAGCTTTCTTT.

This chain's CDR3 is CASSNLGQPQHF. CDR3 nucleotides: TGTGCCAGCAGCAATCTGGGCCAGCCCCAGCATTTT. The chain uses TRBV6-5 and TRBJ1-5; no definite D call. There are 12 residues in the CDR3. V gave up 6 bases and J gave up 7 bases, with 10 bases separating them. Germline-derived CDR1 and CDR2 are MNHEY and SVGAGI.

V usage is TRBV6-4 and J usage is TRBJ2-1, with D perhaps matching TRBD1 (6 bases). The V and J ends lost 3 bases and 1 base respectively, with 7 bases between them. This CDR3 region has 14 residues. Germline CDR1 and CDR2: MRHNA and SNTAGT. CDR3 protein: CASSEDSSYNEQFF. The DNA for the CDR3 is TGTGCCAGCAGTGAGGACAGTTCCTACAATGAGCAGTTCTTC.

J is TRBJ1-1 and V is TRBV6-5, with D perhaps TRBD1 (6 bases). Trimming shortened V by 6 bases and J by 3 bases, and 17 bases separated the two germline ends. CDR1 MNHEY and CDR2 SVGAGI come from the germline V gene. The CDR3 covers 15 residues. The CDR3 sequence: CASSWDTLVDTEAFF. The CDR3 coding sequence is TGTGCCAGCAGCTGGGACACCCTGGTGGACACTGAAGCTTTCTTT.

V usage is TRBV4-1 and J usage is TRBJ2-3, with TRBD1 matching 7 bases. After removal of 2 bases from V and 1 base from J, the junction contained 3 bases not matched to a gene. The CDR3 spans 15 residues. Germline assignment: CDR1 MGHRA and CDR2 YSYEKL. The CDR3 DNA sequence: TGCGCCAGCAGCCAAACAGGGGTTGGCACAGATACGCAGTATTTT. This sequence encodes CASSQTGVGTDTQYF.

The V and J genes are TRBV30 and TRBJ2-7; 8 nucleotides agree with TRBD1. The CDR3 totals 11 residues. Germline assignment: CDR1 GTSNPN and CDR2 SVGIG (reference sequence). The V and J ends lost 7 bases and 6 bases, in that order; junction bases with no gene match: 5. CDR3 nucleotide sequence: TGTGCCTTCCGGACAGGGCCCGAGCAGTACTTC. The encoded protein is CAFRTGPEQYF.

This chain joins TRBV6-5 and TRBJ1-6, with 10 bases lining up with TRBD1. Per the germline V gene, CDR1 is MNHEY and CDR2 is SVGAGI. The V and J ends lost 4 bases and 11 bases, in that order; junction bases with no gene match: 5. This CDR3 comprises 14 residues. Here the CDR3 reads CASSFGQGGTPLHF. The CDR3 nucleotides read TGTGCCAGCAGTTTTGGACAGGGGGGGACACCCCTCCACTTT.